This T cell receptor (beta chain) was identified in a study of CD4 and CD8 cells across lung adenocarcinoma regions. Samples came from patients with localized non-small cell lung adenocarcinoma. The CDR3 length is 15 residues. Per germline, CDR1 MNHNS and CDR2 SASEGT. V lost 5 bases and J lost 0, with 13 bases in between. MiXCR, run by TCRdb on the PCR reads, gives a single entry per CDR3 protein. The sample carries some 22,000 distinct CDR3 sequences, roughly half recorded once. The TCR comes from a male donor with lung adenocarcinoma. The CD4 and CD8 labels of this study may be unreliable. The sample taken for sequencing was CD4+ T cells from the center of a lung tumor. This chain links TRBV6-1 with TRBJ1-2; D remains unclear. The CDR3: CASSLNVGANYGYTF. In nucleotides, the CDR3 is TGTGCCAGCAGTCTAAACGTAGGAGCTAACTATGGCTACACCTTC.